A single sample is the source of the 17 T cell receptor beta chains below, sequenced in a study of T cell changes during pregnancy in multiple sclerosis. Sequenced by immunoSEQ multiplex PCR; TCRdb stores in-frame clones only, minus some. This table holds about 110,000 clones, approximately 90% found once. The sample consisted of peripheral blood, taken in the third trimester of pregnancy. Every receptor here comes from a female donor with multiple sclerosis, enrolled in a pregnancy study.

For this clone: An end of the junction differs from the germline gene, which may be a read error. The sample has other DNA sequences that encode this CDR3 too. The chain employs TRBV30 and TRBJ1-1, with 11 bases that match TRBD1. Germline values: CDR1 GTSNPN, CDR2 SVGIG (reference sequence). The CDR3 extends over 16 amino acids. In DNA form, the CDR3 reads TGTGCCTGGAGTGCTAGGACAGGGGGCTCGGGAACTGAGGCTTTCTTT. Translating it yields CAWSARTGGSGTEAFF. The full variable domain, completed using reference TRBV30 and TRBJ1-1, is SQTIHQWPATLVQPVGSPLSLECTVEGTSNPNLYWYRQAAGRGLQLLFYSVGIGQISSEVPQNLSASRPQDRQFILSSKKLLLSDSGFYLCAWSARTGGSGTEAFFGQGTRLTVV.

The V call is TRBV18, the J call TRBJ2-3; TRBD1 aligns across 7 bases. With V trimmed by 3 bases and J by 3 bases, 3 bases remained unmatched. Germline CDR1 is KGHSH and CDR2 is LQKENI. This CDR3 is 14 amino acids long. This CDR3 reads CASSPVRGTDTQYF. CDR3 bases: TGTGCCAGCTCACCGGTCAGGGGGACAGATACGCAGTATTTT.

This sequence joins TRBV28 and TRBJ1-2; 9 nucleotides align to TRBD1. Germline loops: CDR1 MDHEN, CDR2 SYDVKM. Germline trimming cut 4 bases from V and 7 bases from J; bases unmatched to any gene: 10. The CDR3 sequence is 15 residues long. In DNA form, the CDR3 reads TGTGCCAGCAGTTCCCTCCTAGACAGGGGGGGTGGCTACACCTTC. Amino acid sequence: CASSSLLDRGGGYTF.

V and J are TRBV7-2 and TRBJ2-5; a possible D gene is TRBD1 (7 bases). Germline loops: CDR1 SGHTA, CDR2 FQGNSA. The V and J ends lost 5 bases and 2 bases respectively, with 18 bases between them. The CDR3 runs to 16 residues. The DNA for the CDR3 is TGTGCCAGCAGCCCCTCGACAGGGAGGTATCAAGAGACCCAGTACTTC. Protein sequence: CASSPSTGRYQETQYF. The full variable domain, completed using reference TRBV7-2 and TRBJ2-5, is GAGVSQSPSNKVTEKGKDVELRCDPISGHTALYWYRQSLGQGLEFLIYFQGNSAPDKSGLPSDRFSAERTGGSVSTLTIQRTQQEDSAVYLCASSPSTGRYQETQYFGPGTRLLVL.

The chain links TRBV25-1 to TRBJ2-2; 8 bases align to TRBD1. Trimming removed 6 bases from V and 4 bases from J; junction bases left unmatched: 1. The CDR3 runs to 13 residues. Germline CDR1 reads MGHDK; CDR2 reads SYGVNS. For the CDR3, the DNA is TGTGCCAGCAGCAGGGGGCCCACCGGGGAGCTGTTTTTT. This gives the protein CASSRGPTGELFF.

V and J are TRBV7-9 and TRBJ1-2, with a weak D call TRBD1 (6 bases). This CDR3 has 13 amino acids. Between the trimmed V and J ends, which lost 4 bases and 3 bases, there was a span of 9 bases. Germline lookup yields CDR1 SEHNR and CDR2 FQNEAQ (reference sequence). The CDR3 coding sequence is TGTGCCAGCAGCTCGGACAGAGACTATGGCTACACCTTC. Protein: CASSSDRDYGYTF.

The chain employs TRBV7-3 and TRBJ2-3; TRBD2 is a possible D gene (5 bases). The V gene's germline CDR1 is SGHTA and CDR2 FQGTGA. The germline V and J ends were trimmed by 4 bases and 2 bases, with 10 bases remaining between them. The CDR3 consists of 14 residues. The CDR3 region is CASSSGLVTDTQYF. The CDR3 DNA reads TGTGCCAGCAGCTCCGGACTGGTCACAGATACGCAGTATTTT.

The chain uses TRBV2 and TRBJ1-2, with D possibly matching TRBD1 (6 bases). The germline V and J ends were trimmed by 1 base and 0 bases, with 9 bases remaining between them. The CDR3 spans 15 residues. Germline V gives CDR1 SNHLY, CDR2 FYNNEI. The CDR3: CASSEGGRTNYGYTF. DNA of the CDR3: TGTGCCAGCAGTGAAGGGGGGCGGACTAACTATGGCTACACCTTC.

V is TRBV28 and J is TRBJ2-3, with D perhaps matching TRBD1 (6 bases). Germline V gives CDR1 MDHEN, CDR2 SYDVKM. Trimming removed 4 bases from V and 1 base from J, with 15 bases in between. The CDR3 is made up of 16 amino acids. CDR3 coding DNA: TGTGCCAGCAGTTCCGCGTACAGGGAGCGCACAGATACGCAGTATTTT. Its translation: CASSSAYRERTDTQYF. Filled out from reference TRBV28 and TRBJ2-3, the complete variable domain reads DVKVTQSSRYLVKRTGEKVFLECVQDMDHENMFWYRQDPGLGLRLIYFSYDVKMKEKGDIPEGYSVSREKKERFSLILESASTNQTSMYLCASSSAYRERTDTQYFGPGTRLTVL.

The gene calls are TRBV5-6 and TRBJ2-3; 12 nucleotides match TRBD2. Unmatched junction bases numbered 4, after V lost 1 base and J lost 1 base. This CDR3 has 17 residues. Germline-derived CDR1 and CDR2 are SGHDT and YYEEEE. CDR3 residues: CASSLLAGGQGTDTQYF. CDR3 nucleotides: TGTGCCAGCAGCTTGCTAGCGGGGGGGCAAGGCACAGATACGCAGTATTTT.

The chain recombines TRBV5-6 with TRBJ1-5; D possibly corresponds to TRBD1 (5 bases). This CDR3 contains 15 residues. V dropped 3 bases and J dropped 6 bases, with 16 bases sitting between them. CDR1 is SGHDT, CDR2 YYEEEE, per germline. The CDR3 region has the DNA TGTGCCAGCAGCTGGGGCGTTGGCTCTGGTCAGCCCCAGCATTTT. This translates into CASSWGVGSGQPQHF.

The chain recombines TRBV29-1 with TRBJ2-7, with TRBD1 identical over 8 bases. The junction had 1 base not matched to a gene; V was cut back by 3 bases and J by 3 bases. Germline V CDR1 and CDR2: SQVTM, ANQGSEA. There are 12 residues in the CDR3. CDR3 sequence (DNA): TGCAGCGTTGATACAGGGGGCTACGAGCAGTACTTC. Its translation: CSVDTGGYEQYF.

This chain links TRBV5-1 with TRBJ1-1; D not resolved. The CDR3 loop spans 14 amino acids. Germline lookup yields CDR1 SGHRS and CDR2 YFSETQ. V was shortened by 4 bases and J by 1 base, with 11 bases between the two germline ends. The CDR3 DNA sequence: TGCGCCAGCAGCCGCGTCGGGAGGAACACTGAAGCTTTCTTT. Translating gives CASSRVGRNTEAFF.

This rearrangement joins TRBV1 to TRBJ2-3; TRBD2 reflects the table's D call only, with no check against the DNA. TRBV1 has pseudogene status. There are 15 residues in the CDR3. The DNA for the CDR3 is TGCACCGAACGATATAGCGGGGGTGGGCCAGATACGCAGTATTTT. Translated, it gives CTERYSGGGPDTQYF.

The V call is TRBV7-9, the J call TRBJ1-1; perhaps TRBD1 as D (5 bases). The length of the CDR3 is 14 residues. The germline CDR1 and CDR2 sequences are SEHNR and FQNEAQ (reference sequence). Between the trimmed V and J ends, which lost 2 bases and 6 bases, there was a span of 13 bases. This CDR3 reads CASSLLGAMAEAFF. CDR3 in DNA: TGTGCCAGCAGCTTACTTGGGGCGATGGCTGAAGCTTTCTTT.

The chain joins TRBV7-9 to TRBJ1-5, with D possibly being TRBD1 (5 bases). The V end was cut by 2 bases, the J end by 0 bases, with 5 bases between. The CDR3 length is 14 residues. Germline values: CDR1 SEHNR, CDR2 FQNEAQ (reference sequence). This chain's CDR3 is CASSLTGSNQPQHF. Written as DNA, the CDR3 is TGTGCCAGCAGCTTAACAGGTAGCAATCAGCCCCAGCATTTT.

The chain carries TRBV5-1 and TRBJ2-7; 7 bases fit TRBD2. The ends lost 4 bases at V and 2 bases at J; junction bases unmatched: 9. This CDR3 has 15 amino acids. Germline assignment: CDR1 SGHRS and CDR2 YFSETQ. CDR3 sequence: CASSPEGSGPYEQYF. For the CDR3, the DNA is TGCGCCAGCAGCCCTGAGGGTAGCGGGCCCTACGAGCAGTACTTC.